A selection of T cell receptor beta chains follows, all from one sample in a study of blood T cell repertoires in COVID-19. Data came from immunoSEQ multiplex PCR; TCRdb stores just in-frame clones and leaves some out. The repertoire consists of approximately 280,000 clones, with around 85% occurring once and the leading ten covering about 2.5%. The sequenced sample was PBMCs or T cells enriched from blood (not recorded which). The receptors were sampled from a woman in her forties or fifties who had recovered from COVID-19. Both conserved end residues are part of each CDR3. A D gene is named only where the DNA matches it firmly. Clone size appears in some rows only: once, few, many, or a class for an expanded clone.

j_call v_call d_call clone_size cdr3_nt cdr3_aa
TRBJ1-2 TRBV11-2 TRBD1 - TGTGCCAGCAGCTTACAGGGGGCTATCTATGGCTACACCTTC CASSLQGAIYGYTF
TRBJ2-2 TRBV9 - - TGTGCCAGCACCGAGAGAGTCACCGGGGAGCTGTTTTTT CASTERVTGELFF
TRBJ1-4 TRBV7-9 - - TGTGCCAGACCGAAAAGGGGTTGTGAAAAACTGTTTTTT CARPKRGCEKLFF
TRBJ1-2 TRBV19 - - TGTGCCAGTAGTATTGGGGCAGAGGCTAACTATGGCTACACCTTC CASSIGAEANYGYTF
TRBJ2-7 TRBV7-9 TRBD1 - TGTGCCAGCAGCCCGGGACAGGGCTGGGAGCAGTACTTC CASSPGQGWEQYF
TRBJ2-1 TRBV30 TRBD1 - TGTGCCTGGAGGACAGGGATGGGGCAGTTCTTC CAWRTGMGQFF
TRBJ2-3 TRBV24-1 TRBD1 - TGTGCCACCAGTGCCCGGGACAGTACAGATACGCAGTATTTT CATSARDSTDTQYF
TRBJ2-7 TRBV7-6 - - TGTGCCAGCAGCCCCCTCCGGGGCGAGCAGTACTTC CASSPLRGEQYF
TRBJ2-2 TRBV28 - - TGTGCCAGCCAAGAAGGAGGGTTCTTGACCGGGGAGCTGTTTTTT CASQEGGFLTGELFF
TRBJ2-7 TRBV5-1 - - TGCGCCAGCAGCCGGACTCCTCCCGGGTTCGCCGTTAAATCCTACGAGCAGTACTTC CASSRTPPGFAVKSYEQYF
TRBJ2-5 TRBV23-1 TRBD2 - TGCGCCAGCTTCCCCGGGGGGACGGTGACCCAGTACTTC CASFPGGTVTQYF
TRBJ1-6 TRBV9 - - TGTGCCAGCAGCGTAGGGAGCAGCTCCTATAATTCACCCCTCCACTTT CASSVGSSSYNSPLHF
TRBJ2-2 TRBV13 TRBD1 - TGTGCCAGCAGCTTAGTGGGGACAGGGGATAACATCGGGGAGCTGTTTTTT CASSLVGTGDNIGELFF
TRBJ1-4 TRBV5-1 - - TGCGCCAGCAGCTTGGGGTGGGAGAATGAAAAACTGTTTTTT CASSLGWENEKLFF
TRBJ2-3 TRBV18 - once TGTGCCAGCTCACCACTCAGTGGAGATACGCAGTATTTT CASSPLSGDTQYF
TRBJ1-2 TRBV7-8 - - TGTGCCAGCAGCCGAGGACAGTTAGCTAACTATGGCTACACCTTC CASSRGQLANYGYTF
TRBJ1-2 TRBV30 - - TGTGCCTGGAGCTACAGCCGGGAGAGTGGCTACACCTTC CAWSYSRESGYTF
TRBJ2-5 TRBV5-8 TRBD2 - TGTGCCAGCAGCACGGGACTAGCCTCAGAGACCCAGTACTTC CASSTGLASETQYF
TRBJ1-2 TRBV25-1 - once TGTGCCAGCAGTGAGGGGGCAAGCTCCGGCTACACCTTC CASSEGASSGYTF
TRBJ1-4 TRBV7-9 - - TGTGCCAGCAGCTTAGCGTCGGGGGATGAAAAACTGTTTTTT CASSLASGDEKLFF
TRBJ1-4 TRBV9 - - TGTGCCAGCAGCCCTGGGACTGCAGCCCTGAATGAAAAACTGTTTTTT CASSPGTAALNEKLFF
TRBJ2-7 TRBV7-2 TRBD2 - TGTGCCAGCAGCTTAGGACTAGCGGGGGGGGAGCAGTACTTC CASSLGLAGGEQYF
TRBJ2-3 TRBV24-1 - - TGTGCCACCAGTGCCCTGGGGGGTGAAGATACGCAGTATTTT CATSALGGEDTQYF
TRBJ1-1 TRBV7-7 - - TGTGCCAGCAGCTTCCCCGTAATGTCTGAAGCTTTCTTT CASSFPVMSEAFF
TRBJ2-1 TRBV7-2 - once TGTGCCAGCAGCCCGATTGCAGGGGCATCCTACAATGAGCAGTTCTTC CASSPIAGASYNEQFF
TRBJ2-7 TRBV6-2/TRBV6-3 TRBD2 - TGTGCCAGCAGCCCGGGACTAGCGGGAAGGTACGAGCAGTACTTC CASSPGLAGRYEQYF
TRBJ2-1 TRBV7-8 TRBD2 - TGTGCCAGCAGCTTAACGACTAGCGGTGAGCAGTTCTTC CASSLTTSGEQFF
TRBJ2-5 TRBV30 TRBD2 - TGTGCCTGGAGTGGACTAGCGGTTGGGGAGGAGACCCAGTACTTC CAWSGLAVGEETQYF
TRBJ1-1 TRBV19 TRBD1 - TGTGCCAGTAGTACCAGAGGACAGGGGATGAACACTGAAGCTTTCTTT CASSTRGQGMNTEAFF
TRBJ1-1 TRBV7-9 TRBD1 - TGTGCCAGCAGCTTTTACAGGGGGAACACTGAAGCTTTCTTT CASSFYRGNTEAFF
TRBJ1-6 TRBV27 - - TGTGCCAGCAGTTTATCTGCAGGTTATAATTCACCCCTCCACTTT CASSLSAGYNSPLHF
TRBJ2-2 TRBV6-6 - few TGTGCCAGCAGTTCCCTCCTGCGGGGAGACACCGGGGAGCTGTTTTTT CASSSLLRGDTGELFF
TRBJ2-7 TRBV7-2 TRBD1 many TGTGCCAGCAGCTTGGTAGGGGGCTTTGAGCAGTACTTC CASSLVGGFEQYF
TRBJ1-1 TRBV7-8 - - TGTGCCAGCAGCTTAGCTGTAGGGGCAGGGACTGAAGCTTTCTTT CASSLAVGAGTEAFF
TRBJ2-7 TRBV5-1 - - TGCGCCATCACCCCGGAGGAATCGGCCCCCTTC CAITPEESAPF
TRBJ2-3 TRBV6-5 - once TGTGCCAGCACCTACGGAGGGGCCGGAGATACGCAGTATTTT CASTYGGAGDTQYF
TRBJ1-5 TRBV16 - - TGTGCCAGCAGCCAGAACAGTAATAGCAATCAGCCCCAGCATTTT CASSQNSNSNQPQHF
TRBJ2-1 TRBV6-5 TRBD2 - TGTGCCAGCAGCCCCCCGGCTAGCGGGAGGGAGGAGCAGTTCTTC CASSPPASGREEQFF
TRBJ1-3 TRBV3-1/TRBV3-2 - - TGTGCCAGCAGCCAAAACCCGGGCTCTGGAAACACCATATATTTT CASSQNPGSGNTIYF
TRBJ1-4 TRBV14 TRBD1 - TGTGCCAGCAGCCAAAACAGGGGAACTAATGAAAAACTGTTTTTT CASSQNRGTNEKLFF
TRBJ1-5 TRBV4-2 TRBD1 - TGTGCCAGCAGCCAATTCGACAGGGGTAATCAGCCCCAGCATTTT CASSQFDRGNQPQHF
TRBJ2-5 TRBV5-1 - once TGCGCCAGCAGCACCGAACTAGAGACCCAGTACTTC CASSTELETQYF
TRBJ1-2 TRBV5-1 - - TGCGCCAGCAGCTTGGAAATTACTCGGGGCTATGGCTACACCTTC CASSLEITRGYGYTF
TRBJ1-2 TRBV9 TRBD1 - TGTGCCAGCAGCGTCGGGGACAGAGGCTACACCTTC CASSVGDRGYTF
TRBJ1-3 TRBV7-3 - - TGTGCCAGCAGCCAGGACAACGGAAACACCATATATTTT CASSQDNGNTIYF
TRBJ1-2 TRBV20-1 - - TGCAGTGCTAGAGGAGTCGGAGACACCTTC CSARGVGDTF
TRBJ2-3 TRBV9 - - TGTGCCAGCAGCGTAGGGAGCCTTAGGTCAGATACGCAGTATTTT CASSVGSLRSDTQYF
TRBJ2-3 TRBV5-1 TRBD1 few TGCGCCAGCAGCTCGGGACAGCTCACAGATACGCAGTATTTT CASSSGQLTDTQYF
TRBJ2-2 TRBV3-1/TRBV3-2 - - TGTGCCAGCACCCTCGCCGCGGTGAGAACCGGGGAGCTGTTTTTT CASTLAAVRTGELFF
TRBJ2-1 TRBV27 TRBD1 - TGTGCCAGCAGTCCGGGACCTGGGCAGGGGGCGAAAAATGAGCAGTTCTTC CASSPGPGQGAKNEQFF
TRBJ1-3 TRBV5-5 - - TGTGCCAGCAGCTTGGGGAGGGACGTATCTGGAAACACCATATATTTT CASSLGRDVSGNTIYF
TRBJ2-5 TRBV12-3/TRBV12-4 - few TGTGCCAGCAGACAAACCCTTAAAGAGACCCAGTACTTC CASRQTLKETQYF
TRBJ2-7 TRBV9 - - TGTGCCAGCAGCGTCGGTATCTCATACGAGCAGTACTTC CASSVGISYEQYF
TRBJ1-2 TRBV5-4 - - TGTGCCAGCAGCTTGGGACAGTTCTATGGCTACACCTTC CASSLGQFYGYTF
TRBJ1-5 TRBV5-6 - - TGTGCCAGCAGCTTGAAGGGAGGTGGCAATCAGCCCCAGCATTTT CASSLKGGGNQPQHF
TRBJ2-3 TRBV30 TRBD2 - TGTGCCTGGAGCCGCGGGCACCGAATTAGTAGGGTAGCGGGAGGAGGCACAGATACGCAGTATTTT CAWSRGHRISRVAGGGTDTQYF
TRBJ2-1 TRBV7-8 - once TGTGCCAGCAGCTACGGGGTAAGCTCCTACAATGAGCAGTTCTTC CASSYGVSSYNEQFF